This TCR beta chain was retrieved from a study of response to subunit inactivated influenza vaccine. Findings and caveats of the study: A suggestion made by the authors is that each seasonal influenza vaccination recruits few new T cells.

Germline V gives CDR1 SGHRS, CDR2 YFSETQ. Trimming took 0 bases from V and 2 from J, leaving 9 bases between them. CDR3 length: 15 residues. This clonotype showed up many times. Its matching antigen is unknown. TCRdb re-called the RT-PCR reads through MiXCR, storing one row per CDR3 protein. The sample contains more than 450,000 distinct CDR3 sequences, under 9% of which appear only once. This receptor was taken from a man aged 50 to 75 who received an inactivated influenza vaccine. The V gene is TRBV5-1, the J gene TRBJ2-1, with a tentative D call TRBD2 (6 bases). Here the sequenced sample was PBMCs from blood, taken 23 to 25 months after vaccination. In DNA, the CDR3 is TGCGCCAGCAGCTTGGTTGGGGGGACCTACAATGAGCAGTTCTTC. Translation: CASSLVGGTYNEQFF.